The text below deals with one T cell receptor (beta chain). These data come from a study of follicular helper T cells after annual influenza vaccination. V was pared by 6 bases and J by 6 bases, with 6 bases of the junction left unmatched. The CDR3 has 15 amino acids. Per the germline V gene, CDR1 is SNHLY and CDR2 is FYNNEI. Time point here: 2014-2015 season, pre-vaccination. Assay used: immunoSEQ multiplex PCR; TCRdb lists only in-frame clones, some missing. Here the sample spans 2,500 to 3,000 clones, roughly 80% being singletons. The sequence came from an adult who received the influenza vaccine. V gene TRBV2 combines with J gene TRBJ1-3; 12 nucleotides match TRBD1. The input for sequencing was CXCR5+ CD38- circulating T follicular helper cells from blood, taken on the day of influenza vaccination. This sample's subset: circulating Tfh, non-naive CD4+CXCR5+PD-1+ (ICOS+CD38+ or ICOS-CD38-). CDR3 nucleotide sequence: TGTGCCAGCAGCCGGGACAGGGGGCAACTAAACACCATATATTTT. Protein product: CASSRDRGQLNTIYF.